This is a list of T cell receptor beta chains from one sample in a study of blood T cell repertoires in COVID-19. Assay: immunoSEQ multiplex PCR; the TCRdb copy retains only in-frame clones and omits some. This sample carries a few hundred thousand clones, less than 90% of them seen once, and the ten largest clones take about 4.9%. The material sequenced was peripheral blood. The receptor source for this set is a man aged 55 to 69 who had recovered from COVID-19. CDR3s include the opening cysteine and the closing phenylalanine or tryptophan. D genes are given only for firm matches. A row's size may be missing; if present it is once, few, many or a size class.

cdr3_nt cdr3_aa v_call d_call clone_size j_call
TGCGCCAGCAGCTTGGGAGGGGGTGAACGGCAGCCCCAGCATTTT CASSLGGGERQPQHF TRBV5-1 - - TRBJ1-5
TGTGCCAGCAGTGCGCAGGGGTACACTGAAGCTTTCTTT CASSAQGYTEAFF TRBV25-1 - few TRBJ1-1
TGTGCCAGCAGTTTATCGGGGGCCGGGGAGCTGTTTTTT CASSLSGAGELFF TRBV12-3/TRBV12-4 - - TRBJ2-2
TGCAGTGCTAGTCGGCAGGGGGCCGATCAGCCCCAGCATTTT CSASRQGADQPQHF TRBV20-1 TRBD1 - TRBJ1-5
TGTGCCAGCAGCTTAGCAGGCGGGTGGCAGGCATACTCCTACGAGCAGTACTTC CASSLAGGWQAYSYEQYF TRBV11-2 - - TRBJ2-7
TGTGCCAGCAGCTTATCGACGGCTAGTGTCAAAAACATTCAGTACTTC CASSLSTASVKNIQYF TRBV5-4 - - TRBJ2-4
TGTGCCAGCACCCCCGACAGGGCGAAACCAGAAGCTTTCTTT CASTPDRAKPEAFF TRBV7-2 TRBD1 - TRBJ1-1
TGCAGCGCCGCGTTGGTGGCAGGGAACACCGGGGAGCTGTTTTTT CSAALVAGNTGELFF TRBV29-1 - - TRBJ2-2
TGTGCCAGTTCGTCCGTGAACACCGGGGAGCTGTTTTTT CASSSVNTGELFF TRBV19 - - TRBJ2-2
TGTGCCAGCAGCTTGGGTCGACTAGCGGGTGGGACCCAGTACTTC CASSLGRLAGGTQYF TRBV5-6 TRBD2 once TRBJ2-5
TGCGCCAGCAGCTTGGGGGGGCGACTCAATCAGCCCCAGCATTTT CASSLGGRLNQPQHF TRBV5-1 - once TRBJ1-5
TGTGCCAGCAGCTTGTCAGGGCTTGAGCAGTTCTTC CASSLSGLEQFF TRBV11-2 - - TRBJ2-1
TGTGCCAGCAGCCCCGGGACTAGCGGGAGCAGCATAGGAGAGACCCAGTACTTC CASSPGTSGSSIGETQYF TRBV7-6 TRBD2 - TRBJ2-5
TGTGCCAGCATGATTTCTAGCGTTGCCTACGAGCAGTACTTC CASMISSVAYEQYF TRBV6-5 - - TRBJ2-7
TGTGCCAGCAGACAGGTTTATGGCACAGATACGCAGTATTTT CASRQVYGTDTQYF TRBV6-5 - - TRBJ2-3